This T cell receptor beta chain was retrieved from a study of beta chain features in type 1 diabetes (dated by TCRdb to the late 2010s). For context, the study as a whole: Mean age, gender distribution, total cell number and subset yield did not differ between patients and healthy donors. The study compared TCRB repertoires of sorted circulating CD4+ T cell subsets between recently diagnosed type 1 diabetes patients and matched healthy donors. A total of approximately 110,000,000 sorted cells were examined across all samples, and a strong correlation was observed between cell number per subset and RNA yield. Regulatory and stem cell-like memory subsets were obtained from only 8 patients and roughly 8 healthy donors, while naive and central memory subsets were obtained from all 28 donors.

The entire amount of isolated RNA was reverse transcribed using the High Capacity cDNA Reverse Transcription Kit, so the sequenced TCRB transcripts were expressed ones. Naive, central memory and regulatory T cell samples underwent deep immunoSEQ sequencing, averaging roughly 3.5 million total reads per sample. After sorted cells were lysed in RLT buffer, RNA was extracted with DNase-treated RNeasy Micro or Mini kits, with the choice depending on cell number. Each cell subset was processed separately to prevent cross-contamination, with patient and healthy donor samples processed together. Using the immunoSEQ multiplex PCR, TCRB sequences were amplified from cDNA into 87-bp fragments spanning the CDR3 region. Amplicons were sequenced on the Illumina HiSeq platform. Turning to the authors' computational methods: Synthetic template baselines were used to correct PCR bias computationally, reads within Hamming distance 2 were collapsed together, and singletons that could not be merged were discarded. Reads were aligned to IMGT to assign V, D and J genes, CDR3 length, and insertions or deletions at six rearrangement sites. Within each subset, clonotype counts were normalized to sorted cell number, after which true diversity and Gini coefficients were computed with the tcR R package. Repertoire sharing was quantified using the overlap coefficient calculated on TCRB nucleotide sequences. In TCRdb, the immuneACCESS table is reduced to in-frame sequences with V and J assigned. These tables do not hold every clone; where another copy was compared, an unresolved V gene accounts for under half, and the others remain unexplained. The V and J calls and clone size were taken over from that table, and D and trimming were inferred from the DNA. The sample has around 300,000 clones on record, 8% of them singletons. More than 0.9% of the sample is held by the ten biggest clonotypes.

Results the study describes overall, beyond this receptor: HLA sub-analyses involved small numbers of individuals, so any influence of HLA type on TCRB rearrangement remained unresolved. Sequencing cDNA rather than genomic DNA could over-represent highly expressing activated cells, although activation and CD3 levels did not differ between groups. Type 1 diabetes patients showed a moderate but significant shortening of TCRB CDR3 length in all four CD4+ subsets. Shorter templates might be favored by PCR, yet because patient and control samples were amplified and corrected together, any such skew would affect both groups equally. Patients with type 1 diabetes made fewer insertions and deleted more nucleotides at VDJ recombination sites, implying thymic rearrangement abnormalities. Naive, central memory and regulatory TCRB repertoires appeared more similar among patients than among healthy donors.

This clone was seen ten or more times. Its antigen is not yet known. No base quality values were provided; no much bigger clone lies one nucleotide off. Each donor gave one peripheral blood draw, approximately 110 mL on average, collected into heparinised tubes. A BD FACSAria II was used to sort naive, central memory, regulatory and stem cell-like memory CD4+ T cells with a panel that included CD45RO, CCR7, CD25, CD127, CD95 and CD27. All sorted populations exceeded 98% purity. Right away, PBMCs were isolated by Lymphoprep density gradient centrifugation and were stained directly, with no culture step. So that batch effects would be minimized, each experiment stained and sorted samples in pairs, pairing one healthy donor with one patient. The TCR was taken from a woman aged 18-29 years in good health. The sequenced sample was central memory CD4+ T cells from blood.

The DNA reads TGTGCCACCCAGCGGGAGCTTTACAATGAGCAGTTCTTC. It encodes CATQRELYNEQFF. The chain is assembled from TRBV14 and TRBJ2-1, with 8 bases matching TRBD2. Including the terminal cysteine and phenylalanine, the CDR3 comprises 13 residues. Only the CDR3 DNA stays, 39 bases, in frame from base 1. V trim: 10 bases; J trim: 4 bases; unmatched bases: 6. Looking up the germline V gene yields CDR1 SGHDN and CDR2 FVKESK.